This T cell receptor beta chain was captured by sequencing in a study of radiation and T cells in renal cell carcinoma. Study as a whole: Nephrectomy followed 15 Gy stereotactic body radiation by 4 weeks.

About this clone: The antigen is undetermined.

Using immunoSEQ multiplex PCR, the repertoire was profiled, and TCRdb retains in-frame clones only, with some absent. The sample carries 150,000 or so clones, 88% recorded once. General observations from the study: From baseline, blood top tumor clonotypes peaked at 2 weeks post-radiation.

Specified time point: baseline pretreatment blood. The treatment: 15 Gy SBRT to primary tumor, nephrectomy 4 weeks later. CDR1 MDHEN and CDR2 SYDVKM come from the germline V gene. Trimming removed 4 bases at V and 3 bases at J, with 16 bases between. CDR3 length equals 16 residues. The sequenced sample was blood, obtained from a patient whose treatment included radiotherapy and nephrectomy. The V gene is TRBV28, the J gene TRBJ1-5; no clear D. The clonotype comes from a woman in her seventies with renal cell carcinoma. CDR3 sequence reads: CASSSPSAGYNQPQHF. The CDR3 bases are TGTGCCAGCAGTTCCCCCTCAGCAGGTTACAATCAGCCCCAGCATTTT. Variable domain in full (rest from reference TRBV28 and TRBJ1-5): DVKVTQSSRYLVKRTGEKVFLECVQDMDHENMFWYRQDPGLGLRLIYFSYDVKMKEKGDIPEGYSVSREKKERFSLILESASTNQTSMYLCASSSPSAGYNQPQHFGDGTRLSIL.